These T cell receptor beta chains were read from a single sample in a study of CD4 T cells in relation to SARS-CoV-2 and coronaviruses. Here immunoSEQ multiplex PCR was the method, and the copy in TCRdb shows in-frame clones only, minus some. The sample lists 12,000 or so clones, around 80% occurring once. These TCRs are of unknown antigen specificity. The sample was CD4+ T cells from PBMCs, cultured in vitro. Receptors were obtained from a human donor in good health. The CDR3 runs from the conserved cysteine through the conserved F or W. D genes are given only for firm matches. Not all rows give a size; the values are once, few, many and, for expanded clones, a class.

D	V	size	J	CDR3	DNA
-	TRBV7-2	-	TRBJ1-3	CASSLGGAGGNLGNTIYF	TGTGCCAGCAGCTTAGGAGGGGCAGGAGGAAATCTAGGAAACACCATATATTTT
-	TRBV5-1	once	TRBJ2-2	CASSPAAVNTGELFF	TGCGCCAGCAGCCCGGCCGCGGTGAACACCGGGGAGCTGTTTTTT
-	TRBV7-9	-	TRBJ2-1	CASTRLAGRANEQFF	TGTGCCAGCACCCGCCTGGCGGGAAGGGCCAATGAGCAGTTCTTC
TRBD1	TRBV4-2	-	TRBJ1-3	CASSQDGGTGFSSGNTIYF	TGTGCCAGCAGCCAAGATGGGGGGACAGGGTTTAGCTCTGGAAACACCATATATTTT
-	TRBV24-1	few	TRBJ2-2	CATSDSGGGTGELFF	TGTGCCACCAGTGATTCAGGGGGAGGGACCGGGGAGCTGTTTTTT
-	TRBV6-5	few	TRBJ2-1	CASTETLTGWHEQFF	TGTGCCAGCACCGAGACCCTAACGGGTTGGCATGAGCAGTTCTTC
TRBD1	TRBV24-1	-	TRBJ2-3	CATSESGTGGADTQYF	TGTGCCACCAGTGAATCCGGGACAGGGGGGGCAGATACGCAGTATTTT
TRBD1	TRBV7-8	-	TRBJ2-7	CASSRDRVAYEQYF	TGTGCCAGCAGCCGAGACAGGGTCGCCTACGAGCAGTACTTC
-	TRBV4-3	once	TRBJ1-2	CASSQDRALDYGYTF	TGCGCCAGCAGCCAAGATAGGGCGTTGGACTATGGCTACACCTTC
TRBD1	TRBV6-6	-	TRBJ2-2	CASTRTGVTGELFF	TGTGCCAGCACGAGGACAGGGGTTACCGGGGAGCTGTTTTTT
TRBD2	TRBV19	-	TRBJ2-3	CASSQQLAGERATQYF	TGTGCCAGTAGTCAACAACTAGCGGGAGAGCGAGCGACGCAGTATTTT
-	TRBV7-3	-	TRBJ2-3	CASSLTHTSTDTQYF	TGTGCCAGCAGCTTAACCCATACGAGCACAGATACGCAGTATTTT
-	TRBV7-2	few	TRBJ1-5	CASSLGQGNNQPQHF	TGTGCCAGCAGCTTAGGGCAGGGCAACAATCAGCCCCAGCATTTT
-	TRBV6-4	-	TRBJ2-5	CATEGGGTQYF	TGTGCCACCGAGGGAGGAGGGACCCAGTACTTC
TRBD1	TRBV7-2	-	TRBJ2-1	CASTPGQGGRQFF	TGTGCCAGCACCCCGGGACAGGGGGGGAGGCAGTTCTTC
-	TRBV19	-	TRBJ1-5	CASSIRAYSNQPQHF	TGTGCCAGTAGTATCAGGGCTTATAGCAATCAGCCCCAGCATTTT
TRBD1	TRBV11-2	-	TRBJ1-2	CASSPLTGKDGYTF	TGTGCCAGCAGCCCATTGACAGGGAAGGATGGCTACACCTTC
-	TRBV13	-	TRBJ2-7	CASSPGSLTRAYEQYF	TGTGCCAGCAGCCCGGGTAGCCTTACTAGAGCCTACGAGCAGTACTTC
-	TRBV6-6	-	TRBJ2-7	CASTRERGYEQYF	TGTGCCAGCACCCGAGAACGGGGATACGAGCAGTACTTC
-	TRBV6-1	-	TRBJ2-5	CASSEDSGLETQYF	TGTGCCAGCAGTGAAGATTCCGGGCTCGAGACCCAGTACTTC
TRBD1	TRBV3-1/TRBV3-2	-	TRBJ2-2	CASSPRQGANTGELFF	TGTGCCAGCAGCCCCCGGCAGGGGGCTAACACCGGGGAGCTGTTTTTT
-	TRBV5-1	-	TRBJ1-3	CASSLGTLLGNTIYF	TGCGCCAGCAGCTTGGGAACACTTCTCGGAAACACCATATATTTT
TRBD1	TRBV14	-	TRBJ2-7	CASSQERGPTYEQYF	TGTGCCAGCAGCCAAGAAAGGGGGCCCACCTACGAGCAGTACTTC
-	TRBV9	-	TRBJ1-6	CASSVTPTGTGNSPLHF	TGTGCCAGCAGCGTAACCCCCACGGGGACGGGTAATTCACCCCTCCACTTT
TRBD1	TRBV27	-	TRBJ2-7	CASSWDSTYEQYF	TGTGCCAGCAGTTGGGACAGTACCTACGAGCAGTACTTC
-	TRBV6-2/TRBV6-3	-	TRBJ1-4	CASSSRTGMDEKLFF	TGTGCCAGCAGTTCCAGGACGGGAATGGATGAAAAACTGTTTTTT
TRBD1	TRBV5-1	-	TRBJ1-1	CASSRTGMNTEAFF	TGCGCCAGCAGCAGGACAGGGATGAACACTGAAGCTTTCTTT
TRBD1	TRBV29-1	-	TRBJ1-2	CSAGDRLDGYTF	TGCAGCGCCGGGGACAGGCTCGATGGCTACACCTTC